The 15 T cell receptor beta chains reported below all come from one sample, sequenced in a study of monozygotic twins with inflammatory bowel disease. No DNA is given; TCRdb re-called the 5' RACE reads and lists each CDR3 protein once. With 200,000 to 250,000 distinct CDR3 sequences in the sample, the ten largest clones hold less than 9%. The specimen was blood. These receptors came from a human donor with ulcerative colitis or Crohn's disease, or a healthy co-twin of an affected twin (not recorded which).

The J gene is TRBJ2-7, the V gene TRBV28; TCRdb outputs TRBD2, but without DNA this stays unchecked. This CDR3 has 14 amino acids. CDR1 is MDHEN and CDR2 is SYDVKM in the germline V gene. CDR3 in amino acids: CASRRHGLSYEQYF. Full variable domain (rest looked up from reference TRBV28 and TRBJ2-7): DVKVTQSSRYLVKRTGEKVFLECVQDMDHENMFWYRQDPGLGLRLIYFSYDVKMKEKGDIPEGYSVSREKKERFSLILESASTNQTSMYLCASRRHGLSYEQYFGPGTRLTVT.

The chain links TRBV6-1 to TRBJ1-5; the TRBD1 assignment by TCRdb is unverifiable without DNA. This CDR3 region has 15 residues. The germline V gene has CDR1 MNHNS and CDR2 SASEGT. The CDR3: CASFSGQSSNQPQHF.

The chain joins TRBV11-1 to TRBJ2-7; with no DNA, the TCRdb D assignment of TRBD1 cannot be verified. CDR1 and CDR2 from the germline V gene are SGHAT and FQDESV (reference sequence). This CDR3 has 18 amino acids. The CDR3 loop reads CASSLQTGRIDLPLSWYF.

The chain has TRBV6-5 and TRBJ1-1; checking the TCRdb D call of TRBD1 is not possible without DNA. Germline CDR1 MNHEY, CDR2 SVGAGI. The CDR3 loop spans 13 amino acids. CDR3: CASSFDRGTEAFF.

The CDR3 sequence: CASSYLGQGDSNERFF. The chain joins TRBV6-5 to TRBJ2-1; the TCRdb call, TRBD1, lacks DNA for checking. Germline assignment: CDR1 MNHEY and CDR2 SVGAGI. This CDR3 comprises 16 residues.

This rearrangement joins TRBV14 to TRBJ2-5; TCRdb calls TRBD1, which cannot be checked without DNA. CDR3 length equals 16 residues. From germline, CDR1 is SGHDN and CDR2 FVKESK. The CDR3 reads CASSQAGGRSSETQYF. The full variable domain, its missing parts supplied by reference TRBV14 and TRBJ2-5, is EAGVTQFPSHSVIEKGQTVTLRCDPISGHDNLYWYRRVMGKEIKFLLHFVKESKQDESGMPNNRFLAERTGGTYSTLKVQPAELEDSGVYFCASSQAGGRSSETQYFGPGTRLLVL.

V and J are TRBV27 and TRBJ2-2. The CDR3 totals 16 residues. Germline V gene lookup returns CDR1 MNHEY and CDR2 SMNVEV (reference sequence). The CDR3 sequence: CASSLFGVANTGELFF.

The V gene is TRBV2, the J gene TRBJ1-5; TCRdb's assignment of TRBD1 cannot be checked, as there is no DNA. Germline values: CDR1 SNHLY, CDR2 FYNNEI. This CDR3 is 14 amino acids long. The CDR3 loop reads CASRSDTGLGPQHF.

V usage is TRBV15 and J usage is TRBJ2-1; checking the TCRdb D call of TRBD1 is not possible without DNA. In germline, CDR1 is LNHNV, CDR2 YYDKDF (reference sequence). The CDR3 has 17 amino acids. CDR3: CATSRSPTGGTYNEQFF.

The chain uses TRBV7-2 and TRBJ2-2; the TCRdb D gene call, TRBD2, has no DNA to confirm it. CDR3 size: 15 residues. Germline V gives CDR1 SGHTA, CDR2 FQGNSA. This chain's CDR3 is CASSFEASGTGELFF.

V usage is TRBV5-1 and J usage is TRBJ2-1; TCRdb lists TRBD2, though no DNA is available to test this call. Germline-derived CDR1 and CDR2 are SGHRS and YFSETQ. This CDR3 is 15 amino acids long. CDR3: CASSSGGGANNEQFF.

The genes are TRBV29-1 and TRBJ2-6; TCRdb indicates TRBD1, and absent DNA this call remains unverified. This CDR3 is built from 14 residues. Germline V gives CDR1 SQVTM, CDR2 ANQGSEA. CDR3 protein: CSVKTGAGANVLTF. Looking up the rest from reference TRBV29-1 and TRBJ2-6 gives the full variable domain: SAVISQKPSRDICQRGTSLTIQCQVDSQVTMMFWYRQQPGQSLTLIATANQGSEATYESGFVIDKFPISRPNLTFSTLTVSNMSPEDSSIYLCSVKTGAGANVLTFGAGSRLTVL.

The gene calls are TRBV6-1 and TRBJ2-7. The CDR3 is made up of 14 amino acids. Germline CDR1 and CDR2: MNHNS and SASEGT. CDR3 sequence: CASSANHRLYEQYF.

The CDR3 sequence: CASSSPSETRGYTF. V and J are TRBV6-5 and TRBJ1-2. The CDR3 extends over 14 amino acids. The V gene's germline CDR1 is MNHEY and CDR2 SVGAGI.

The V call is TRBV27, the J call TRBJ2-4; TCRdb's D gene call, TRBD2, goes unchecked for lack of DNA. From germline, CDR1 is MNHEY and CDR2 SMNVEV (reference sequence). The CDR3 loop spans 15 amino acids. CDR3 loop: CASSLFGQGGNIQYF.